The 12 T cell receptor beta chains below were found in one sample sequenced in a study of T cell changes during pregnancy in multiple sclerosis. TCRdb keeps only in-frame clones here, not all; method: immunoSEQ multiplex PCR. The sample contains about 77,000 clones, approximately 90% of which appear only once. Specimen: peripheral blood, collected before pregnancy. Receptor source: a female donor with multiple sclerosis, enrolled in a pregnancy study.

The chain employs TRBV7-6 and TRBJ1-2; TRBD1 is a possible D gene (5 bases). Germline CDR1 SGHVS, CDR2 FNYEAQ. CDR3 size: 15 residues. V was pared by 5 bases and J by 3 bases, with 16 bases between. In DNA, the CDR3 is TGTGCCAGCAGCCCATCCGGGGGGGTACACTATGGCTACACCTTC. Its protein is CASSPSGGVHYGYTF.

The chain recombines TRBV19 with TRBJ2-5; a weak D match, TRBD2 (6 bases). The CDR3 is 13 amino acids. V lost 7 bases, J lost 4 bases, and 13 bases lay in between. Germline assignment: CDR1 LNHDA and CDR2 SQIVND (reference sequence). CDR3 region: CASKGAGRETQYF. The CDR3 region has the DNA TGTGCCAGTAAGGGTGCGGGGAGAGAGACCCAGTACTTC.

The gene calls are TRBV20-1 and TRBJ1-1, with D possibly matching TRBD1 (5 bases). Germline V CDR1 and CDR2: DFQATT, SNEGSKA (reference sequence). Trimming removed 8 bases from V and 3 bases from J, with 10 bases in between. The CDR3 consists of 11 residues. The CDR3 protein is CSRQRHTEAFF. For the CDR3, the DNA is TGCAGTCGACAGCGCCACACTGAAGCTTTCTTT.

The count of this clone is one. This chain uses TRBV27 with TRBJ1-1; perhaps TRBD1 as D (5 bases). This CDR3 contains 13 residues. V shed 6 bases and J shed 0 bases, with 8 bases lying between them. The germline V gene has CDR1 MNHEY and CDR2 SMNVEV (reference sequence). The CDR3 DNA reads TGTGCCAGCAGGGGGCAGATGAACACTGAAGCTTTCTTT. Amino acids: CASRGQMNTEAFF.

The chain recombines TRBV6-5 with TRBJ1-1; a possible D gene is TRBD1 (5 bases). Germline CDR1 MNHEY, CDR2 SVGAGI. V lost 3 bases to trimming and J lost 1 base, with 15 bases between them. The CDR3 covers 16 residues. DNA of the CDR3: TGTGCCAGCAGTTATTACAGGACCGCATGGAACACTGAAGCTTTCTTT. This sequence encodes CASSYYRTAWNTEAFF.

The V and J genes are TRBV30 and TRBJ1-1; tentatively, D is TRBD1 (6 bases). The V end was cut by 1 base, the J end by 4 bases, with 13 bases between. Germline loops: CDR1 GTSNPN, CDR2 SVGIG (reference sequence). The CDR3 has 14 amino acids. The CDR3 here is CAWSGGQRPTEAFF. Here the CDR3 DNA reads TGTGCCTGGAGTGGGGGACAACGCCCCACTGAAGCTTTCTTT.

V is TRBV18 and J is TRBJ2-5, with TRBD2 matching over 13 bases. The germline gives CDR1 KGHSH, CDR2 LQKENI. The trim removed 2 bases at V and 4 bases at J, leaving 1 base unmatched. CDR3 size: 15 residues. The CDR3 coding sequence is TGTGCCAGCTCACCAGGACTAGCGGGGGCAGAGACCCAGTACTTC. This codes for CASSPGLAGAETQYF. Looking up the rest from reference TRBV18 and TRBJ2-5 gives the full variable domain: NAGVMQNPRHLVRRRGQEARLRCSPMKGHSHVYWYRQLPEEGLKFMVYLQKENIIDESGMPKERFSAEFPKEGPSILRIQQVVRGDSAAYFCASSPGLAGAETQYFGPGTRLLVL.

The gene calls are TRBV5-1 and TRBJ2-1, with TRBD2 matching 9 bases. V shed 3 bases, J shed 1 base, and the junction held 8 bases outside the gene matches. The CDR3 contains 17 residues. From germline, CDR1 is SGHRS and CDR2 YFSETQ. The CDR3 nucleotides read TGCGCCAGCAGCTCCGAACTAGCGGGTCTTTCCTACAATGAGCAGTTCTTC. Its translation is CASSSELAGLSYNEQFF.

This chain joins TRBV4-3 and TRBJ1-4; 9 positions agree with TRBD1. Germline V gene lookup returns CDR1 LGHNA and CDR2 YSLEER. This CDR3 is built from 14 residues. The junction had 2 bases not matched to a gene; V was cut back by 3 bases and J by 6 bases. CDR3 region: CASSQGDRDEKLFF. The CDR3 coding sequence is TGCGCCAGCAGCCAGGGGGACAGGGATGAAAAACTGTTTTTT.

The V and J genes are TRBV5-4 and TRBJ2-6; 8 bases fit TRBD2. V lost 0 bases and J lost 0; bases outside the gene matches: 2. The germline V gene has CDR1 SGHNT and CDR2 YYREEE (reference sequence). This CDR3 spans 17 amino acids. The CDR3 loop is CASSLAGGGSGANVLTF. For the CDR3, the DNA is TGTGCCAGCAGCTTGGCCGGGGGGGGCTCTGGGGCCAACGTCCTGACTTTC.

A few counts support this clone. The chain couples TRBV10-3 to TRBJ1-6; a possible D gene is TRBD1 (6 bases). This CDR3 comprises 13 residues. Trimming stripped 9 bases from V and 13 bases from J, with 19 bases between. Looked up from germline, CDR1 is ENHRY and CDR2 is SYGVKD. CDR3 sequence reads: CAIRQAEVVPLHF. The CDR3 bases are TGTGCCATTCGACAGGCGGAGGTGGTTCCCCTCCACTTT.

The chain joins TRBV10-2 to TRBJ2-5, with 10 bases matching TRBD2. The CDR3 consists of 15 residues. Germline loops: CDR1 WSHSY, CDR2 SAAADI. V was pared by 6 bases and J by 1 base, with 5 bases of the junction left unmatched. The CDR3, as DNA: TGCGCCAGCAGACGAAGCGGGGGGGGCCAAGAGACCCAGTACTTC. The encoded protein is CASRRSGGGQETQYF.